This paragraph covers one TCR beta chain sequence. Its target is unknown. CDR1 is SEHNR, CDR2 FQNEAQ, per germline (reference sequence). Trimming removed 7 bases at V and 5 bases at J, with 8 bases between. There are 12 residues in the CDR3. Produced via immunoSEQ multiplex PCR; TCRdb's table is partial and in-frame only. Of about 100,000 clones in the sample, about four fifths were seen once. PCR or immunohistochemistry showed mismatch repair deficiency in every enrolled patient. A few pembrolizumab responders had their TCRs sequenced. The sample is drawn from a study of PD-1 blockade in mismatch repair-deficient tumors. Study summary: Patients had 12 mismatch repair-deficient cancer types and were previously treated and progressing. Study-level results: Tumor-resident clones, often absent from pretreatment blood, expanded after pembrolizumab and then contracted.

The V gene is TRBV7-9, the J gene TRBJ1-4, with a tentative D call TRBD1 (5 bases). This TCR was recovered from an adult with mismatch repair-deficient cancer. This material consisted of peripheral blood, taken 30 to 36 weeks after starting pembrolizumab. The CDR3 reads CASNRQNEKLFF. For the CDR3, the DNA is TGTGCCAGCAACAGGCAAAATGAAAAACTGTTTTTT.